This entry describes one T cell receptor beta chain. Unique molecular identifiers were attached to individual cDNA molecules. TCRdb passed the 5' RACE reads through MiXCR, listing each CDR3 protein once. Among tens of thousands of distinct CDR3 sequences listed, over 4% were seen once. The CDR3 is made up of 14 amino acids. The data are from a study of early T cells in non-severe SARS-CoV-2 infection. This sequence joins TRBV21-1 and TRBJ1-6; the D call TRBD1 from the table was never checked on the DNA. TRBV21-1 counts as a pseudogene. The receptor's source is an adult who was a healthcare worker with PCR-confirmed SARS-CoV-2 infection or an uninfected control (not recorded which). The material was whole blood, obtained at baseline. The CDR3 region is CASSNTEGDSPLHF. The CDR3 DNA sequence: TGTGCCAGCAGCAACACAGAGGGGGATTCACCCCTCCACTTT.